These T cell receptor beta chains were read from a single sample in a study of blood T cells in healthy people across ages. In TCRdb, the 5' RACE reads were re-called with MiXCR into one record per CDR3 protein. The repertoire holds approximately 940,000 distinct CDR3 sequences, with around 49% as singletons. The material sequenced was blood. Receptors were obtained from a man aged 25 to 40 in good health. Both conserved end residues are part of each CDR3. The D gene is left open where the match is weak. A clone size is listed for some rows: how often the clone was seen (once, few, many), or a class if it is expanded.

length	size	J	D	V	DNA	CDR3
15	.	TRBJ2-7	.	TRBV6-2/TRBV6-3	TGTGCCAGCAGCAAGCCCCAGCGGGTTAACTACGAGCAGTACTTC	CASSKPQRVNYEQYF
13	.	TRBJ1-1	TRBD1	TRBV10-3	TGTGCCATCAGTGGGGACAGGGACACTGAAGCTTTCTTT	CAISGDRDTEAFF
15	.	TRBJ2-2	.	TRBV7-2	TGTGCCAGCAGCAAGGGGGGGAAGAACACCGGGGAGCTGTTTTTT	CASSKGGKNTGELFF
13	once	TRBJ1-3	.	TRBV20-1	TGCAGTGCTAGACAGGGCTCTGGAAACACCATATATTTT	CSARQGSGNTIYF
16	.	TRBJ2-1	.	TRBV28	TGTGCCAGCAGTCCCCGGATGGGGCGGTTCAGGAATGAGCAGTTCTTC	CASSPRMGRFRNEQFF
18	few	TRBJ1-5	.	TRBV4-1	TGCGCCAGCAGCCGAATATTCGTGGGGGACAATAGCAATCAGCCCCAGCATTTT	CASSRIFVGDNSNQPQHF
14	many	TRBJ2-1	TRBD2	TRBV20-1	TGCAGTGCTAGAGTCGCTAGCGGGGTATATGAGCAGTTCTTC	CSARVASGVYEQFF
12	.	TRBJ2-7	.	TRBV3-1	TGTGCCAGCAGCCGACTAATATCCGAGCAGTACTTC	CASSRLISEQYF
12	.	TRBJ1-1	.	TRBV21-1	TGTGCCAGCAACAGGGGGGGCACTGAAGCTTTCTTT	CASNRGGTEAFF
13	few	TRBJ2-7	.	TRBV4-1	TGCGCCAGCAGCCAAGGGGCCCTATCCGAGCAGTACTTC	CASSQGALSEQYF
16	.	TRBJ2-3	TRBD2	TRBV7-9	TGTGCCAGCAGCTTAGTGGGACTAGCTGTTGCAGATACGCAGTATTTT	CASSLVGLAVADTQYF
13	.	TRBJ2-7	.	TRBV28	TGTGCCAGCAGTCCGCGACCGGGGGACGAGCAGTACTTC	CASSPRPGDEQYF
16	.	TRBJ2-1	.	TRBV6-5	TGTGCCAGCAGCCCCGTAGGGGGGAGCTCCTACAATGAGCAGTTCTTC	CASSPVGGSSYNEQFF
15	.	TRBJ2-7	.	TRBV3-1	TGTGCCAGCAGCCAAGCGGGGGCGATTTCCTACGAGCAGTACTTC	CASSQAGAISYEQYF
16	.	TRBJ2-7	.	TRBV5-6	TGTGCCAGCAGCCTACTCCGGGACATCCTGCACTACGAGCAGTACTTC	CASSLLRDILHYEQYF
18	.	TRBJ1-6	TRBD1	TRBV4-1	TGCGCCAGCAGCCAAGTTGGGGGACAGGGATCGAGGATTTCACCCCTCCACTTT	CASSQVGGQGSRISPLHF
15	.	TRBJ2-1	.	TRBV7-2	TGTGCCAGCAGTTCGCCACCCGATCGTTACAATGAGCAGTTCTTC	CASSSPPDRYNEQFF
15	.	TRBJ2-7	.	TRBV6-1	TGTGCCAGCAGTGACGGTCCAGGGTACTCCTACGAGCAGTACTTC	CASSDGPGYSYEQYF
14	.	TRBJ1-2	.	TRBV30	TGTGCCTGCTCTTCAGGAGGGGGAATCGGTGGCTACACCTTC	CACSSGGGIGGYTF
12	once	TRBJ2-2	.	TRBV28	TGTGCCAGCAGTCGCCGATCCGGGGAGCTGTTTTTT	CASSRRSGELFF
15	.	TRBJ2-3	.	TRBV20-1	TGCAGTGCTAGAGATGCGGGGGCTAAAGGAGATACGCAGTATTTT	CSARDAGAKGDTQYF
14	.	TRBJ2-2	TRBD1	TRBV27	TGTGCCAGCAGTTTCCGGACAGGGGTGCGGGAGCTGTTTTTT	CASSFRTGVRELFF
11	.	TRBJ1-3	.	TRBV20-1	TGCAGTGCTAGCCCTGGAAACACCATATATTTT	CSASPGNTIYF
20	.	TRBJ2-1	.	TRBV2	TGTGCCAGCAGTGATCCGGCGGCGGGGAGGTATGAGAGCTCCTACAATGAGCAGTTCTTC	CASSDPAAGRYESSYNEQFF
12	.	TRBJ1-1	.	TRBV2	TGTGCCACCAGGACAGACAACACTGAAGCTTTCTTT	CATRTDNTEAFF
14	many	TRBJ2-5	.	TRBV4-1	TGTGCCAGCAGTTTGCAGGGACTCCAAGAGACCCAGTACTTC	CASSLQGLQETQYF
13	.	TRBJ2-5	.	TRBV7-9	TGTGCCAGCAGCTTGTGGGGGGCAGAGACCCAGTACTTC	CASSLWGAETQYF
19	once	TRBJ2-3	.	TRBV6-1	TGTGCCAGCACCCCTCGGAGGGGGGCAGGAGCGGGGAGCACAGATACGCAGTATTTT	CASTPRRGAGAGSTDTQYF
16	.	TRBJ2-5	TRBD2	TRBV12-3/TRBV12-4	TGTGCCAGCGGTTTAGCGAGGACTAGCGGGGATAATGAGCAGTACTTC	CASGLARTSGDNEQYF
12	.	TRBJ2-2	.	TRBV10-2	TGCGCCAGCCGACAGACAACCGGGGAGCTGTTTTTT	CASRQTTGELFF
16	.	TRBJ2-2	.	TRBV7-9	TGTGCCAGCCAGACAGGAACTCCTTATAACACCGGGGAGCTGTTTTTT	CASQTGTPYNTGELFF
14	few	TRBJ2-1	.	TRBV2	TGTGCCAGCAGCGGAACATCCAGGGTGGGCGAGCAGTTCTTC	CASSGTSRVGEQFF
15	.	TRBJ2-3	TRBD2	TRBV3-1	TGTGCCAGCAGCCAGCGGGGACTAGCGGCAGATACGCAGTATTTT	CASSQRGLAADTQYF
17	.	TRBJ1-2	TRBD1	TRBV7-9	TGTGCCAGCAGCTTAGATTTGATGGCAGGGGGCCGTTCTGGCTACACCTTC	CASSLDLMAGGRSGYTF
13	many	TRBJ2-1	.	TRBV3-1	TGTGCCAGCAGCCAAGACCGGAACAATGAGCAGTTCTTC	CASSQDRNNEQFF
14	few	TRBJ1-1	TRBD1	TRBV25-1	TGTGCCAGCGTCGACAAACTATCGGGACAGAGGGCTTTCTTT	CASVDKLSGQRAFF
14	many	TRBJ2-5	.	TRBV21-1	TGTGCCAGCAGCAAAAGCGTAGGACCGCTCGCGCAGTACTTC	CASSKSVGPLAQYF
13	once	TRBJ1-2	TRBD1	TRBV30	TGTGCCTGGAGAGACAGGGGGGACTATGGCTACACCTTC	CAWRDRGDYGYTF
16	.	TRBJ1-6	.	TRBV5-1	TGCGCCAGCAGCCCTTCCGCGGGGTCCGGTAATTCACCCCTCCACTTT	CASSPSAGSGNSPLHF
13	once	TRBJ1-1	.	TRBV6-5	TGTGCCAGCAGTGACCATCACACGGCTGAAGCTTTCTTT	CASSDHHTAEAFF
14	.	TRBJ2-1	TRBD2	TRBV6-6	TGTGCCAGCAGTTACTCCGTGCGGGGGGATGAGCAGTTCTTC	CASSYSVRGDEQFF
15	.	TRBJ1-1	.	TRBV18	TGTGCCAGCTCACCAGATGGGAGGGTGAACACTGAAGCTTTCTTT	CASSPDGRVNTEAFF
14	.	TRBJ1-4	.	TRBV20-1	TGCAGTGCTAGAGGGAAGAGGTTTAATGAAAAACTGTTTTTT	CSARGKRFNEKLFF
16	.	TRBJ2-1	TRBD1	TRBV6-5	TGTGCCAGCAGTTCCCTCGCGGACAGGGAAGGCAATGAGCAGTTCTTC	CASSSLADREGNEQFF
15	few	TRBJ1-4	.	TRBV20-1	TGCAGTGCTAGAGAGAGCGACAGTCCCTATGAAAAACTGTTTTTT	CSARESDSPYEKLFF
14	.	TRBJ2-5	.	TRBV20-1	TGCAGTGCTCGCTACGACAGGGCGGGGGAGACCCAGTACTTC	CSARYDRAGETQYF
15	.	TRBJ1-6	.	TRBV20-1	TGCAGTACACCTAAGGAGGGAGGGGATAATTCACCCCTCCACTTT	CSTPKEGGDNSPLHF
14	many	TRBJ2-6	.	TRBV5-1	TGTGCCAGCAGTCAAAGCTCTGGGGCCAACGTCCTGACTTTC	CASSQSSGANVLTF
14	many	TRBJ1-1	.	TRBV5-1	TGCGCCAGCAGCATAGGGGGGGTGAACACTGAAGCTTTCTTT	CASSIGGVNTEAFF
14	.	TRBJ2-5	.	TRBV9	TGTGCCAGCAGCGCCGCAACCGGAGGGCAGACCCAGTACTTC	CASSAATGGQTQYF
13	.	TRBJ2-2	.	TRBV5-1	TGCGCCAGCAGCAAGAGGAACCCCGGGGAGCTGTTTTTT	CASSKRNPGELFF
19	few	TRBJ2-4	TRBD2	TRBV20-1	TGCAGTGCTAGAGACCCTAGCGGGGGCCCCCTAGGGGGTAGAAACATTCAGTACTTC	CSARDPSGGPLGGRNIQYF